This entry is about one T cell receptor beta chain. No antigen is known for it. The input lacks base qualities; no much larger clone sits a single base away. The treatment or condition label here, explained by the study, means: around 19 received Ad26.COV2.S at low or high dose, single or two shots; 5 received placebo; per-sample allocation not given. For vaccine and placebo recipients, the sequenced repertoires came from samples collected on day 63 after the first injection. In Cohort 1b, more than 20 adults aged 18-55 years were enrolled at a single site in Boston, USA, between 29 July and 7 August 2020. Ad26.COV2.S was a replication-incompetent adenovirus type 26 vector that expressed a prefusion-stabilized SARS-CoV-2 spike protein derived from the original Wuhan strain. The data are from a study of Ad26.COV2.S vaccination and SARS-CoV-2 variants (TCRdb year 2021). Regarding the complete study: Vaccine-arm donors came from COV1001, a multicentre, randomized, double-blind, placebo-controlled phase I-IIa trial of Ad26.COV2.S in healthy adults. The TCR-sequenced set comprised approximately 32 samples: roughly 19 Ad26.COV2.S vaccine recipients, 5 placebo recipients and 8 SARS-CoV-2 convalescent individuals. Blinding of investigators to trial group allocation was maintained during experiments and outcome assessment. TCRbeta repertoire sequencing served as the tool for gauging how specific and how broad the SARS-CoV-2-reactive T cell receptors were following Ad26.COV2.S vaccination. Participants in the trial were split at random into five groups of five each, receiving low-dose or high-dose Ad26.COV2.S once or twice, or else placebo on both occasions. Dosing of Ad26.COV2.S was intramuscular, at either 5x10^10 or 1x10^11 viral particles, delivered as one shot or as two shots spaced 56 days apart. The paper's findings and limits, for the study overall: Comparable non-spike TCR breadth was observed between vaccine and placebo recipients, consistent with only spike being contained in the vaccine. According to the authors, total T cell responses may have been underestimated by the TCR breadth and depth analyses. Compared with placebo recipients, Ad26.COV2.S recipients showed higher spike-specific TCR breadth (P = 0.0014). The study was not powered for comparison of responses between vaccine doses or regimens. Substantial breadth of spike-specific CD8+ and CD4+ T cell responses was reported after vaccination.

The immunoSEQ Assay was used to sequence TCRbeta CDR3 regions. After extraction, genomic DNA underwent amplification by bias-controlled multiplex PCR, followed by high-throughput sequencing. Under the source paper's analysis protocol: To quantify the absolute abundance of each unique TCRbeta CDR3 region, sequences were collapsed and filtered. T cell fraction was estimated by normalization of TCRbeta template counts to usable DNA, with usable DNA being measured through amplification of reference genes present in all nucleated cells. Repertoire TCRs were annotated as SARS-CoV-2-specific by exact matching of V gene, CDR3 amino acid sequence and J gene to a known reactive TCR set. The reference SARS-CoV-2 TCR set was derived from MIRA and filtered for enrichment in COVID-19-positive ImmuneCODE repertoires, a step that removed public or cross-reactive TCRs. Using the MIRA antigens, annotated TCRs were further analysed by specific ORF or by position within an ORF. Breadth was defined as annotated unique rearrangements over total unique productive rearrangements; depth was the summed frequency of those rearrangements. Group comparisons of TCR breadth used two-sided Wilcoxon rank-sum tests. This immuneACCESS table, as held by TCRdb, lists in-frame sequences with V and J called but not all clones. Of the missing ones, under half trace to an unresolved V gene in checked studies; the others have no known cause. The V and J calls and clone size are taken from that table; D and trimming were inferred from the DNA. This sample is represented by around 450,000 clones; 80% to 90% of them were singletons. Of the sample, about 2.7% falls within the top ten clones.

The germline V gene provides CDR1 SGHTA and CDR2 FQGNSA. Relative to germline, V is 5 bases shorter and J is 8 bases shorter, with 17 bases between their ends. Reading from cysteine to phenylalanine, the CDR3 counts 14 amino acids. The entry retains the CDR3 DNA only, 42 bases that are in frame from base 1. Recombination connected TRBV7-2 to TRBJ2-3; the D segment could be TRBD2, given 5 matching bases. The specimen comprised peripheral blood, sampled in a trial of Ad26.COV2.S vaccine versus placebo. The receptor was derived from a person between 18 and 59 years old who received the Ad26.COV2.S COVID-19 vaccine or a placebo. CDR3 reads: CASSPPPVRGTQYF. Here is the DNA: TGTGCCAGCAGCCCCCCTCCGGTTCGGGGTACGCAGTATTTT.